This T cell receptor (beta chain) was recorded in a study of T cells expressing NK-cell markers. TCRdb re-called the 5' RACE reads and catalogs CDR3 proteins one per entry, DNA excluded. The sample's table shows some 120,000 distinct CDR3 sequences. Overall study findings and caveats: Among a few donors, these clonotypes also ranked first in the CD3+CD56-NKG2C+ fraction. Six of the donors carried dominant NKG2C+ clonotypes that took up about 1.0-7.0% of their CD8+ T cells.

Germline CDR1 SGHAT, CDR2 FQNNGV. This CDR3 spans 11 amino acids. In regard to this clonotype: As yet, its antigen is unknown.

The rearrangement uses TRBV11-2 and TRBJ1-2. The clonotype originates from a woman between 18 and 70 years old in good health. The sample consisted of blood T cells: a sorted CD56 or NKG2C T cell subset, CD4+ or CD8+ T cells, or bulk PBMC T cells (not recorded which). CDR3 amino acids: CASSPDYGYTF.